These 32 T cell receptor beta chains originate from one sample sequenced in a study of long-term antiretroviral therapy in people with HIV. The authors ran the immunoSEQ assay, v3.0, at survey level. The table came from immunoSEQ multiplex PCR; TCRdb's copy has only in-frame clones and leaves some out. The sample carries about 40,000 clones, around 83% recorded once. Sequenced here: unsorted PBMCs, sampled 3.1 years after starting antiretroviral therapy. The receptor set was obtained from a woman aged 45-59 years with HIV.

The chain joins TRBV9 to TRBJ2-3; maybe TRBD2 (7 bases). Trimming removed 0 bases from V and 1 base from J, with 15 bases in between. The CDR3 is 17 residues long. Per germline, CDR1 SGDLS and CDR2 YYNGEE. The chain's CDR3 is CASSVGGGGPGTDTQYF. The CDR3 DNA follows: TGTGCCAGCAGCGTAGGAGGGGGGGGGCCTGGCACAGATACGCAGTATTTT. Full variable domain (outside the CDR3, taken from reference TRBV9 and TRBJ2-3): DSGVTQTPKHLITATGQRVTLRCSPRSGDLSVYWYQQSLDQGLQFLIQYYNGEERAKGNILERFSAQQFPDLHSELNLSSLELGDSALYFCASSVGGGGPGTDTQYFGPGTRLTVL.

This chain links TRBV5-5 with TRBJ1-1, with D perhaps TRBD1 (5 bases). Trimming stripped 5 bases from V and 6 bases from J, with 23 bases between. Germline lookup yields CDR1 SGHKS and CDR2 YYEKEE (reference sequence). The CDR3 spans 16 residues. The CDR3 region is CASRLNYRGGISEAFF. CDR3 nucleotides: TGTGCCAGCAGACTCAATTATCGGGGGGGGATATCTGAAGCTTTCTTT. Variable domain in full (rest from reference TRBV5-5 and TRBJ1-1): DAGVTQSPTHLIKTRGQQVTLRCSPISGHKSVSWYQQVLGQGPQFIFQYYEKEERGRGNFPDRFSARQFPNYSSELNVNALLLGDSALYLCASRLNYRGGISEAFFGQGTRLTVV.

This chain connects TRBV19 to TRBJ1-2; 8 bases agree with TRBD1. The junction had 9 bases not matched to a gene; V was cut back by 5 bases and J by 4 bases. Per the germline V gene, CDR1 is LNHDA and CDR2 is SQIVND (reference sequence). The CDR3 is 15 residues long. The CDR3 spells CASSQLRDRPYGYTF. The CDR3 DNA sequence: TGTGCCAGTAGTCAGCTCCGGGACAGGCCCTATGGCTACACCTTC.

This chain uses TRBV20-1 with TRBJ2-1; D is uncertain. Deletions cut 4 bases from V and 5 bases from J, with 6 bases between. The CDR3 length is 11 residues. Looked up from germline, CDR1 is DFQATT and CDR2 is SNEGSKA (reference sequence). CDR3 region: CSATDDNEQFF. The DNA of the CDR3 is TGCAGTGCTACGGATGACAATGAGCAGTTCTTC.

This clone has a handful of counts. The genes are TRBV9 and TRBJ1-2; tentatively, D is TRBD1 (5 bases). V was pared by 0 bases and J by 5 bases, with 11 bases between. Germline assignment: CDR1 SGDLS and CDR2 YYNGEE. This CDR3 has 14 residues. The CDR3 region is CASSVGGRKYGYTF. The CDR3 DNA reads as TGTGCCAGCAGCGTAGGGGGCCGAAAGTATGGCTACACCTTC.

The rearrangement uses TRBV19 and TRBJ1-5, with TRBD1 identical over 10 bases. The V segment lost 3 bases and the J segment 6 bases; nucleotides outside the gene matches: 2. The germline V gene has CDR1 LNHDA and CDR2 SQIVND (reference sequence). The CDR3 has 14 amino acids. CDR3 DNA sequence: TGTGCCAGTAGTATTGGGACAGGGGTTCAGCCCCAGCATTTT. It encodes CASSIGTGVQPQHF.

This clone was observed a handful of times. The chain carries TRBV19 and TRBJ1-6, with D perhaps matching TRBD1 (6 bases). CDR3 length: 15 residues. The germline gives CDR1 LNHDA, CDR2 SQIVND (reference sequence). Trimming took off 6 bases at V and 6 bases at J, with 15 bases between the two ends. The CDR3: CASSPDRGGNSPLHF. In nucleotides, the CDR3 is TGTGCCAGTAGCCCAGACCGAGGGGGTAATTCACCCCTCCACTTT.

A word on this clone: At one end the junction does not follow the germline gene, possibly because of a read error. CDR3 coding DNA: TGTGCCAGCCGCTTGTCCGCGAACACTGAAGCTTTCTTT. It translates to CASRLSANTEAFF. V usage is TRBV7-3 and J usage is TRBJ1-1; unclear D gene. CDR3 length: 13 residues. Germline V CDR1 and CDR2: SGHTA, FQGTGA.

The chain carries TRBV5-1 and TRBJ2-2; tentatively, D is TRBD1 (5 bases). Germline-derived CDR1 and CDR2 are SGHRS and YFSETQ. The CDR3 extends over 15 amino acids. V was clipped by 4 bases and J by 2 bases, with 12 bases between them. CDR3 protein: CASSKQETNTGELFF. CDR3 DNA: TGCGCCAGCAGCAAACAGGAGACCAACACCGGGGAGCTGTTTTTT.

The chain carries TRBV7-2 and TRBJ2-5, with TRBD2 matching over 9 bases. The V segment lost 5 bases and the J segment 5 bases; nucleotides outside the gene matches: 12. This CDR3 is 16 amino acids long. Germline values: CDR1 SGHTA, CDR2 FQGNSA. CDR3 protein: CASSRAAGGPKETQYF. CDR3 in DNA: TGTGCCAGCAGCCGTGCTGCGGGGGGGCCGAAGGAGACCCAGTACTTC. Based on the CDR3 plus reference TRBV7-2 and TRBJ2-5, the full variable domain is GAGVSQSPSNKVTEKGKDVELRCDPISGHTALYWYRQSLGQGLEFLIYFQGNSAPDKSGLPSDRFSAERTGGSVSTLTIQRTQQEDSAVYLCASSRAAGGPKETQYFGPGTRLLVL.

The chain has TRBV30 and TRBJ2-5; 7 positions agree with TRBD2. The CDR3 runs 12 residues. V trimming: 3 bases; J trimming: 4 bases; junction bases outside the gene matches: 2. Germline CDR1 GTSNPN, CDR2 SVGIG (reference sequence). The CDR3 DNA reads as TGTGCCTGGAGCTCGGGGGGAGAGACCCAGTACTTC. It yields the protein CAWSSGGETQYF.

The gene calls are TRBV19 and TRBJ2-6; D unresolved. Germline CDR1 reads LNHDA; CDR2 reads SQIVND (reference sequence). Trimming removed 7 bases at V and 0 bases at J, with 10 bases between. The CDR3 consists of 15 residues. The CDR3 region has the DNA TGTGCCAGTACCATCGTGGCCTCTGGGGCCAACGTCCTGACTTTC. It specifies CASTIVASGANVLTF.

The chain is built from TRBV4-3 and TRBJ1-1; no reliable D call. This CDR3 comprises 15 residues. The germline gives CDR1 LGHNA, CDR2 YSLEER. Between the trimmed V and J ends, which lost 0 bases and 4 bases, there was a span of 12 bases. CDR3 loop: CASSQDMGWTTEAFF. CDR3 nucleotides: TGCGCCAGCAGCCAAGATATGGGTTGGACCACTGAAGCTTTCTTT.

This clone showed up just once. This sequence joins TRBV29-1 and TRBJ1-2; D is unclear. Germline values: CDR1 SQVTM, CDR2 ANQGSEA. CDR3 length: 10 residues. Trimming removed 6 bases from V and 8 bases from J, with 10 bases in between. As DNA, the CDR3 is TGCAGCGTGGGCCCGGACGGCTACACCTTC. This encodes CSVGPDGYTF.

The count of this clone is one. This chain uses TRBV7-2 with TRBJ2-5, with 7 positions matching TRBD2. This CDR3 contains 14 residues. CDR1 and CDR2 (germline): SGHTA, FQGNSA. Losses at the gene ends were 0 bases for V and 3 bases for J; bases not matched to a gene: 1. CDR3: CASSLAAGEETQYF. The CDR3 nucleotides are TGTGCCAGCAGCTTAGCGGCGGGGGAAGAGACCCAGTACTTC.

The CDR3 coding sequence is TGTGCCATCCCGAACGGGGGATTGGATGGCTACACCTTC. Amino acid sequence: CAIPNGGLDGYTF. This rearrangement joins TRBV19 to TRBJ1-2; D possibly corresponds to TRBD1 (5 bases). Germline V gene lookup returns CDR1 LNHDA and CDR2 SQIVND (reference sequence). With 10 bases removed from V and 6 bases from J, the gap between germline ends came to 18 bases. The CDR3 loop spans 13 amino acids. The full variable domain, its missing parts supplied by reference TRBV19 and TRBJ1-2, is DGGITQSPKYLFRKEGQNVTLSCEQNLNHDAMYWYRQDPGQGLRLIYYSQIVNDFQKGDIAEGYSVSREKKESFPLTVTSAQKNPTAFYLCAIPNGGLDGYTFGSGTRLTVV.

This clone appeared a single time. The J gene is TRBJ2-7, the V gene TRBV19, with 9 bases aligning to TRBD2. Per germline, CDR1 LNHDA and CDR2 SQIVND (reference sequence). The trim removed 6 bases at V and 6 bases at J, leaving 12 bases unmatched. The CDR3 is made up of 15 amino acids. The CDR3 coding sequence is TGTGCCAGTAGCAAAATCGAGGCGGGGGGGCGCGAGCAGTACTTC. Encoded protein: CASSKIEAGGREQYF.

The V gene is TRBV6-4, the J gene TRBJ1-3; no clear D. There are 17 residues in the CDR3. Per the germline V gene, CDR1 is MRHNA and CDR2 is SNTAGT. V lost 0 bases to trimming and J lost 2 bases, with 14 bases between them. CDR3 protein: CASSDSRCGGPGNTIYF. The CDR3 DNA reads as TGTGCCAGCAGTGACTCGAGGTGTGGAGGGCCTGGAAACACCATATATTTT.

V gene TRBV10-3 combines with J gene TRBJ1-5, with D uncertain. CDR1 is ENHRY and CDR2 is SYGVKD in the germline V gene. V gave up 0 bases and J gave up 7 bases, with 10 bases separating them. This CDR3 has 14 amino acids. CDR3 sequence (DNA): TGTGCCATCAGTGAGTCGAGGGAAGAACAGCCCCAGCATTTT. It specifies CAISESREEQPQHF.

The chain employs TRBV11-2 and TRBJ1-1, with 8 nucleotides matching TRBD1. Germline V gives CDR1 SGHAT, CDR2 FQNNGV. J gave up 1 base and V 1 base, and 2 bases lay outside the gene matches. The CDR3 runs to 15 residues. The CDR3 spells CASSLAGTGNTEAFF. CDR3 in DNA: TGTGCCAGCAGCTTAGCCGGGACAGGGAACACTGAAGCTTTCTTT.

The chain carries TRBV5-6 and TRBJ2-7; TRBD1 agrees at 7 bases. CDR1 is SGHDT, CDR2 YYEEEE, per germline. The CDR3 runs 15 residues. The V and J ends lost 3 bases and 1 base, in that order; junction bases with no gene match: 7. The CDR3 sequence is CASSSVDRASYEQYF. CDR3 coding DNA: TGTGCCAGCAGCTCGGTTGACAGGGCGTCCTACGAGCAGTACTTC. The full variable domain, its missing parts supplied by reference TRBV5-6 and TRBJ2-7, is DAGVTQSPTHLIKTRGQQVTLRCSPKSGHDTVSWYQQALGQGPQFIFQYYEEEERQRGNFPDRFSGHQFPNYSSELNVNALLLGDSALYLCASSSVDRASYEQYFGPGTRLTVT.

This rearrangement joins TRBV6-5 to TRBJ1-5; no definite D call. This CDR3 region has 13 residues. Trimming cost V 5 bases and J 6 bases, with 11 bases left between them. CDR1 and CDR2 from the germline V gene are MNHEY and SVGAGI. This CDR3 reads CASSPDVSQPQHF. CDR3 nucleotide sequence: TGTGCCAGCAGTCCCGACGTTAGTCAGCCCCAGCATTTT.

The rearrangement links TRBV7-2 to TRBJ1-2; 11 nucleotides line up with TRBD1. The CDR3 extends over 13 amino acids. The junction had 4 bases not matched to a gene; V was cut back by 6 bases and J by 7 bases. The germline V gene has CDR1 SGHTA and CDR2 FQGNSA. The DNA of the CDR3 is TGTGCCAGCAGGTGGGACAGGGGGAGTGGCTACACCTTC. Translating it yields CASRWDRGSGYTF.

The chain uses TRBV6-5 and TRBJ1-1; D may be TRBD1 (6 bases). V was clipped by 2 bases and J by 0 bases, with 10 bases between them. The CDR3 extends over 15 amino acids. Germline V CDR1 and CDR2: MNHEY, SVGAGI. The CDR3 DNA follows: TGTGCCAGCAGTTACCCCTGGGGGCTGAACACTGAAGCTTTCTTT. As protein: CASSYPWGLNTEAFF.

This clone was seen once. The chain carries TRBV20-1 and TRBJ2-7; TRBD1 is a possible D gene (5 bases). V lost 5 bases and J lost 6, with 11 bases in between. Looked up from germline, CDR1 is DFQATT and CDR2 is SNEGSKA (reference sequence). The CDR3 consists of 11 residues. CDR3 amino acids: CSAWRQTEQYF. The CDR3 DNA follows: TGCAGTGCTTGGAGACAGACCGAGCAGTACTTC.

The rearrangement links TRBV2 to TRBJ2-7, with D perhaps being TRBD1 or TRBD2 (7 bases each). There are 15 residues in the CDR3. CDR1 is SNHLY, CDR2 FYNNEI, per germline. With 2 bases removed from V and 4 bases from J, the gap between germline ends came to 15 bases. This chain's CDR3 is CASSENRQGGYEQYF. The CDR3 DNA reads as TGTGCCAGCAGTGAAAACAGGCAGGGGGGGTACGAGCAGTACTTC. Combining the CDR3 with reference TRBV2 and TRBJ2-7 gives the whole variable domain EPEVTQTPSHQVTQMGQEVILRCVPISNHLYFYWYRQILGQKVEFLVSFYNNEISEKSEIFDDQFSVERPDGSNFTLKIRSTKLEDSAMYFCASSENRQGGYEQYFGPGTRLTVT.

The chain employs TRBV18 and TRBJ2-3, with 8 bases identical to TRBD2. CDR3 length: 14 amino acids. V was clipped by 3 bases and J by 3 bases; unmatched bases: 2. The germline V gene has CDR1 KGHSH and CDR2 LQKENI. The chain's CDR3 is CASSPPGGTDTQYF. The CDR3 nucleotides are TGTGCCAGCTCACCCCCGGGGGGGACAGATACGCAGTATTTT.

As DNA, the CDR3 is TGTGCCAGCAAGAAACAGGGGTACGAGCAGTACTTC. It translates to CASKKQGYEQYF. The rearrangement joins TRBV5-4 to TRBJ2-7, with 7 bases matching TRBD1. V lost 6 bases and J lost 4; bases outside the gene matches: 4. Germline-derived CDR1 and CDR2 are SGHNT and YYREEE (reference sequence). The CDR3 is 12 residues long.

The rearrangement links TRBV27 to TRBJ2-5, with 8 bases identical to TRBD2. The last part of the DNA fits TRBJ2-7 better; the J call may be wrong. The CDR3 runs 15 residues. CDR1 and CDR2 from the germline V gene are MNHEY and SMNVEV (reference sequence). CDR3 DNA: TGTGCCAGCAGTCTAACCGGGGGGGGCTCCTACGAGCAGTACTTC. Its protein product is CASSLTGGGSYEQYF.

The V call is TRBV5-1, the J call TRBJ1-1; D is perhaps TRBD1 (6 bases). Germline values: CDR1 SGHRS, CDR2 YFSETQ. This CDR3 has 18 residues. Trimming took 0 bases from V and 6 from J, leaving 24 bases between them. The CDR3 spells CASSLDGQLPLKSAEAFF. The CDR3 DNA reads TGCGCCAGCAGCTTGGACGGACAGTTACCACTTAAGTCCGCTGAAGCTTTCTTT.

The chain couples TRBV2 to TRBJ1-4, with 8 bases matching TRBD1. Germline V CDR1 and CDR2: SNHLY, FYNNEI. The V segment lost 4 bases and the J segment 5 bases; nucleotides outside the gene matches: 3. The CDR3 spans 14 residues. Here the CDR3 reads CASSGTGLNEKLFF. In nucleotides, the CDR3 is TGTGCCAGCAGTGGGACAGGGTTGAATGAAAAACTGTTTTTT.

V gene TRBV7-2 combines with J gene TRBJ2-7, with no clear D. CDR3 length equals 13 residues. V was trimmed by 0 bases and J by 4 bases, leaving 7 bases between them. In germline, CDR1 is SGHTA, CDR2 FQGNSA. The CDR3 DNA is TGTGCCAGCAGCTTAGCGGTTGGGTACGAGCAGTACTTC. Protein: CASSLAVGYEQYF.